This T cell receptor beta chain was profiled in a study of cytomegalovirus exposure and HLA in healthy donors. In the study overall: Unique TCR beta sequences numbering approximately 120 million came from around 180 million T cells in an earlier analysis.

The primer mix had 60 Vbeta and 13 Jbeta primers. Libraries were prepared by immunoSEQ multiplex PCR; TCRdb keeps only in-frame clonotypes and omits some of them. The data show 120,000 to 150,000 clones, roughly 80% seen once. This clone occurred a few times. No antigen is known for it. Study results and caveats: 150 to 200 TCR beta chains were listed as cytomegalovirus-associated.

The CDR3 runs to 14 residues. V was clipped by 2 bases and J by 4 bases, with 11 bases between them. CDR1 is KGHSH and CDR2 is LQKENI in the germline V gene. Healthy bone marrow donors made up the cohort. The sequence was obtained from a woman between 40 and 50 years old in good health and CMV-seropositive. The V gene is TRBV18, the J gene TRBJ1-1; D is possibly TRBD1 (5 bases). The sample taken for sequencing was PBMCs. The CDR3 sequence: CASSPKAGSTEAFF. As DNA, the CDR3 is TGTGCCAGCTCACCAAAAGCAGGGTCCACTGAAGCTTTCTTT.